One and the same sample provided the 4 T cell receptor beta chains below, sequenced in a study of T cell responses to AZD1222 COVID-19 vaccine. Some clones are missing from TCRdb's copy, which holds only in-frame ones; the method was immunoSEQ multiplex PCR. The data hold about 140,000 clones, with over 90% observed a single time. The sequencing used peripheral blood, collected on day 0 of AZD1222 vaccination. The receptors were gathered from an adult in good health.

The chain couples TRBV21-1 to TRBJ2-7; the table gives TRBD1 as D, unverified against the DNA. TRBV21-1 is noted as a pseudogene. There are 15 residues in the CDR3. The DNA for the CDR3 is TGTGCCAGCAGCTCGCGACATGGTGACTCCTACGAGCAGTACTTC. This sequence encodes CASSSRHGDSYEQYF.

This clone was counted only a few times. The DNA for the CDR3 is TGCGCCAGTTCCGGGACAGTTGAAAACACTGAAGCTTTCTTT. It yields the protein CASSGTVENTEAFF. The gene calls are TRBV5-1 and TRBJ1-1, with 7 nucleotides matching TRBD1. V lost 8 bases to trimming and J lost 2 bases; unmatched junction nucleotides: 9. Germline V gives CDR1 SGHRS, CDR2 YFSETQ. This CDR3 region has 14 residues. The entire variable domain, with the rest obtained from reference TRBV5-1 and TRBJ1-1, is as follows: KAGVTQTPRYLIKTRGQQVTLSCSPISGHRSVSWYQQTPGQGLQFLFEYFSETQRNKGNFPGRFSGRQFSNSRSEMNVSTLELGDSALYLCASSGTVENTEAFFGQGTRLTVV.

The V gene is TRBV18, the J gene TRBJ1-5, with D unclear. The V gene lost 3 bases and the J gene lost 1 base, with 13 bases spanning the gap. CDR3 size: 16 residues. The V gene's germline CDR1 is KGHSH and CDR2 LQKENI. CDR3 DNA sequence: TGTGCCAGCTCACCGCTTCCTTATTTGAGCAATCAGCCCCAGCATTTT. It codes for CASSPLPYLSNQPQHF.

This chain connects TRBV7-3 to TRBJ1-5; D is uncertain. Looked up from germline, CDR1 is SGHTA and CDR2 is FQGTGA. The CDR3 contains 13 residues. Trimming pared 1 base from V and 5 bases from J, leaving 6 bases between. The CDR3 region is CASSLIQYQPQHF. CDR3 DNA sequence: TGTGCCAGCAGCTTAATTCAGTATCAGCCCCAGCATTTT. Full variable domain (outside the CDR3, taken from reference TRBV7-3 and TRBJ1-5): GAGVSQTPSNKVTEKGKYVELRCDPISGHTALYWYRQSLGQGPEFLIYFQGTGAADDSGLPNDRFFAVRPEGSVSTLKIQRTERGDSAVYLCASSLIQYQPQHFGDGTRLSIL.